These T cell receptor beta chains were read from a single sample in a study of blood T cell dynamics during melanoma immunotherapy. The table came from immunoSEQ multiplex PCR; TCRdb's copy has only in-frame clones and leaves some out. The sample records 7,500 to 10,000 clones, roughly 87% being singletons. The input for sequencing was blood, taken from a patient treated with checkpoint blockade. These receptors were taken from a human donor with melanoma. CDR3s include the opening cysteine and the closing phenylalanine or tryptophan. Fields, in order: CDR3 length, D gene, J gene, V gene, clone size, CDR3 protein, CDR3 DNA. A D gene is named only where the DNA matches it firmly. The size field is filled for only some rows; it gives once, few, many or a size class.

cdr3_length: 12; d_call: .; j_call: TRBJ1-1; v_call: TRBV5-1; clone_size: .; cdr3_aa: CASSLGGNEAFF; cdr3_nt: TGCGCCAGCAGCTTGGGAGGGAATGAAGCTTTCTTT
cdr3_length: 14; d_call: .; j_call: TRBJ1-2; v_call: TRBV28; clone_size: .; cdr3_aa: CASSHALARYGYTF; cdr3_nt: TGTGCCAGCAGCCACGCCTTGGCCCGCTATGGCTACACCTTC
cdr3_length: 15; d_call: TRBD1; j_call: TRBJ2-2; v_call: TRBV5-1; clone_size: .; cdr3_aa: CASSWTGANTGELFF; cdr3_nt: TGCGCCAGCAGCTGGACAGGGGCGAACACCGGGGAGCTGTTTTTT
cdr3_length: 14; d_call: TRBD1; j_call: TRBJ2-2; v_call: TRBV30; clone_size: .; cdr3_aa: CAWSRQGSTGELFF; cdr3_nt: TGTGCCTGGAGTAGACAGGGGAGCACCGGGGAGCTGTTTTTT
cdr3_length: 14; d_call: .; j_call: TRBJ1-1; v_call: TRBV7-9; clone_size: few; cdr3_aa: CASSLTRTVGWAFF; cdr3_nt: TGTGCCAGCAGCTTAACCAGGACCGTCGGTTGGGCTTTCTTT
cdr3_length: 14; d_call: .; j_call: TRBJ2-3; v_call: TRBV25-1; clone_size: once; cdr3_aa: CASSRGQSTDTQYF; cdr3_nt: TGTGCCAGCAGTAGAGGACAGAGCACAGATACGCAGTATTTT
cdr3_length: 16; d_call: .; j_call: TRBJ1-5; v_call: TRBV15; clone_size: .; cdr3_aa: CATSRVQGSSNQPQHF; cdr3_nt: TGTGCCACCAGCAGAGTTCAGGGGAGTAGCAATCAGCCCCAGCATTTT
cdr3_length: 12; d_call: .; j_call: TRBJ1-5; v_call: TRBV29-1; clone_size: .; cdr3_aa: CSVGDSNQPQHF; cdr3_nt: TGCAGCGTTGGGGACTCCAATCAGCCCCAGCATTTT
cdr3_length: 17; d_call: TRBD2; j_call: TRBJ2-6; v_call: TRBV9; clone_size: .; cdr3_aa: CASSAGTSGSGANVLTF; cdr3_nt: TGTGCCAGCAGCGCCGGGACTAGCGGCTCTGGGGCCAACGTCCTGACTTTC
cdr3_length: 13; d_call: .; j_call: TRBJ1-1; v_call: TRBV11-2; clone_size: .; cdr3_aa: CASSLTKNTEAFF; cdr3_nt: TGTGCCAGCAGCTTAACTAAGAACACTGAAGCTTTCTTT
cdr3_length: 15; d_call: TRBD1; j_call: TRBJ1-6; v_call: TRBV28; clone_size: .; cdr3_aa: CASSLPRTGYPPLHF; cdr3_nt: TGTGCCAGCAGTTTACCTCGGACAGGGTATCCACCCCTCCACTTT
cdr3_length: 14; d_call: .; j_call: TRBJ1-5; v_call: TRBV28; clone_size: .; cdr3_aa: CASSEVQGNQPQHF; cdr3_nt: TGTGCCAGCAGTGAGGTGCAGGGGAACCAGCCCCAGCATTTT
cdr3_length: 14; d_call: TRBD2; j_call: TRBJ2-3; v_call: TRBV7-9; clone_size: .; cdr3_aa: CASSVGLAVDTQYF; cdr3_nt: TGTGCCAGCAGCGTGGGACTAGCGGTAGATACGCAGTATTTT
cdr3_length: 16; d_call: TRBD2; j_call: TRBJ2-5; v_call: TRBV5-1; clone_size: .; cdr3_aa: CASSLAGLGVEETQYF; cdr3_nt: TGCGCCAGCAGCTTGGCCGGACTAGGCGTTGAAGAGACCCAGTACTTC
cdr3_length: 14; d_call: .; j_call: TRBJ1-6; v_call: TRBV19; clone_size: .; cdr3_aa: CASGEQSYNSPLHF; cdr3_nt: TGTGCCAGTGGGGAACAGAGTTATAATTCACCCCTCCACTTT
cdr3_length: 15; d_call: TRBD2; j_call: TRBJ2-1; v_call: TRBV5-4; clone_size: once; cdr3_aa: CASSATSGSSNEQFF; cdr3_nt: TGTGCCAGCAGCGCGACTAGCGGGAGCTCGAATGAGCAGTTCTTC